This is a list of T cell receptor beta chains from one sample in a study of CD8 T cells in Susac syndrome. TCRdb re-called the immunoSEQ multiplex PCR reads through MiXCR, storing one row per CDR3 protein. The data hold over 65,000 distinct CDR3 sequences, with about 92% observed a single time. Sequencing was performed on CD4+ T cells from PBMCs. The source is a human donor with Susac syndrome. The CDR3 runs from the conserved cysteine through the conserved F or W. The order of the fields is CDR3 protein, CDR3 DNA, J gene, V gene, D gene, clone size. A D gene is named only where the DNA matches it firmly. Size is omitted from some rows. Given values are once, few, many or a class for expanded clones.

CDR3aa: CASGSGGVNTGELFF; CDR3nt: TGTGCTAGTGGTTCCGGGGGGGTGAACACCGGGGAGCTGTTTTTT; j_gene: TRBJ2-2; v_gene: TRBV12-5; d_gene: TRBD2; abundance: .
CDR3aa: CASSVGKVETQYF; CDR3nt: TGTGCCAGCAGTGTCGGGAAGGTTGAGACCCAGTACTTC; j_gene: TRBJ2-5; v_gene: TRBV12-3/TRBV12-4; d_gene: .; abundance: .
CDR3aa: CASSLRESSRYGYTF; CDR3nt: TGTGCCAGCAGCCTTCGGGAAAGTAGTCGATATGGCTACACCTTC; j_gene: TRBJ1-2; v_gene: TRBV3-1; d_gene: .; abundance: .
CDR3aa: CASSSLNDRGNEAFF; CDR3nt: TGCGCCAGCAGCTCGTTGAACGACAGGGGGAATGAAGCTTTCTTT; j_gene: TRBJ1-1; v_gene: TRBV5-1; d_gene: TRBD1; abundance: .
CDR3aa: CASSLARVSYYGYTF; CDR3nt: TGTGCCAGCAGTTTAGCGCGGGTGTCTTACTATGGCTACACCTTC; j_gene: TRBJ1-2; v_gene: TRBV12-3/TRBV12-4; d_gene: .; abundance: .
CDR3aa: CASSIDRYPFF; CDR3nt: TGTGCCAGCAGTATTGACAGGTACCCGTTCTTC; j_gene: TRBJ2-1; v_gene: TRBV2; d_gene: .; abundance: once
CDR3aa: CSVRGGTEAFF; CDR3nt: TGCAGCGTCAGGGGTGGCACTGAAGCTTTCTTT; j_gene: TRBJ1-1; v_gene: TRBV29-1; d_gene: .; abundance: .
CDR3aa: CASSVLPSGHNEQFF; CDR3nt: TGTGCCAGCAGCGTATTGCCTAGCGGACACAATGAGCAGTTCTTC; j_gene: TRBJ2-1; v_gene: TRBV9; d_gene: TRBD2; abundance: .
CDR3aa: CASRINSVPGNTIYF; CDR3nt: TGTGCCAGTAGGATCAATTCGGTCCCTGGAAACACCATATATTTT; j_gene: TRBJ1-3; v_gene: TRBV19; d_gene: .; abundance: once
CDR3aa: CASSSQGAVTNEKLFF; CDR3nt: TGTGCCAGCAGCTCCCAGGGGGCGGTAACTAATGAAAAACTGTTTTTT; j_gene: TRBJ1-4; v_gene: TRBV7-9; d_gene: TRBD1; abundance: once
CDR3aa: CASSLTRANYGYTF; CDR3nt: TGTGCCAGCTCATTGACAAGAGCTAACTATGGCTACACCTTC; j_gene: TRBJ1-2; v_gene: TRBV18; d_gene: .; abundance: once
CDR3aa: CASSGAGRNTGELFF; CDR3nt: TGTGCCAGCAGTGGGGCAGGGAGGAACACCGGGGAGCTGTTTTTT; j_gene: TRBJ2-2; v_gene: TRBV2; d_gene: .; abundance: few
CDR3aa: CASSLFAQGSDTQYF; CDR3nt: TGTGCCAGCAGCTTATTTGCTCAGGGATCAGATACGCAGTATTTT; j_gene: TRBJ2-3; v_gene: TRBV7-2; d_gene: .; abundance: .
CDR3aa: CASRRFPGLAVHEQYF; CDR3nt: TGTGCCAGCAGAAGATTCCCGGGACTAGCGGTACACGAGCAGTACTTC; j_gene: TRBJ2-7; v_gene: TRBV6-2/TRBV6-3; d_gene: TRBD2; abundance: .
CDR3aa: CASSVVEGRTDTQYF; CDR3nt: TGTGCCAGCAGCGTAGTGGAGGGGCGCACAGATACGCAGTATTTT; j_gene: TRBJ2-3; v_gene: TRBV9; d_gene: .; abundance: once
CDR3aa: CASSYRDGNTIYF; CDR3nt: TGTGCCAGCAGTTACCGGGATGGAAACACCATATATTTT; j_gene: TRBJ1-3; v_gene: TRBV6-5; d_gene: .; abundance: .
CDR3aa: CASLAMSGELFF; CDR3nt: TGTGCCAGCTTAGCGATGAGCGGGGAGCTGTTTTTT; j_gene: TRBJ2-2; v_gene: TRBV28; d_gene: .; abundance: .
CDR3aa: CASSFRVSSGSHEQYF; CDR3nt: TGTGCCAGCAGTTTTAGGGTGAGTAGCGGGAGCCACGAGCAGTACTTC; j_gene: TRBJ2-7; v_gene: TRBV27; d_gene: TRBD2; abundance: .
CDR3aa: CASSYSQVLAKNIQYF; CDR3nt: TGTGCCAGCAGTTACTCTCAGGTTCTAGCCAAAAACATTCAGTACTTC; j_gene: TRBJ2-4; v_gene: TRBV6-2/TRBV6-3; d_gene: .; abundance: .
CDR3aa: CASSLRRTALNEKLFF; CDR3nt: TGTGCCAGCAGCTTACGACGGACAGCACTTAATGAAAAACTGTTTTTT; j_gene: TRBJ1-4; v_gene: TRBV7-2; d_gene: .; abundance: .
CDR3aa: CASSSLRGQVTPQYF; CDR3nt: TGTGCCAGCAGCTCCCTGCGGGGACAGGTAACCCCCCAGTACTTC; j_gene: TRBJ2-5; v_gene: TRBV25-1; d_gene: TRBD1; abundance: .
CDR3aa: CASSFGGSYIPTNEKLFF; CDR3nt: TGTGCCAGCAGTTTCGGAGGGAGTTACATCCCCACTAATGAAAAACTGTTTTTT; j_gene: TRBJ1-4; v_gene: TRBV12-3/TRBV12-4; d_gene: .; abundance: .
CDR3aa: CASSLQREDHYEQYF; CDR3nt: TGTGCCAGCAGCTTACAGCGGGAGGACCACTACGAGCAGTACTTC; j_gene: TRBJ2-7; v_gene: TRBV13; d_gene: TRBD2; abundance: .
CDR3aa: CATMGLAVQETQYF; CDR3nt: TGTGCCACCATGGGACTAGCGGTACAAGAGACCCAGTACTTC; j_gene: TRBJ2-5; v_gene: TRBV6-2/TRBV6-3; d_gene: TRBD2; abundance: .
CDR3aa: CASNDRAGGLYNEQFF; CDR3nt: TGTGCCAGCAACGACAGGGCAGGGGGACTATACAATGAGCAGTTCTTC; j_gene: TRBJ2-1; v_gene: TRBV6-1; d_gene: .; abundance: .
CDR3aa: CASSHRDYKETRYF; CDR3nt: TGTGCCAGCAGCCACCGGGACTATAAAGAGACCCGGTACTTC; j_gene: TRBJ2-5; v_gene: TRBV7-9; d_gene: TRBD2; abundance: .
CDR3aa: CASSLQGSIAGGHQETQYF; CDR3nt: TGTGCCAGCAGCTTACAGGGCAGCATAGCGGGGGGTCATCAAGAGACCCAGTACTTC; j_gene: TRBJ2-5; v_gene: TRBV7-6; d_gene: TRBD2; abundance: .
CDR3aa: CASSQLAGGKYNEQFF; CDR3nt: TGTGCCAGCAGCCAATTAGCGGGAGGGAAATACAATGAGCAGTTCTTC; j_gene: TRBJ2-1; v_gene: TRBV14; d_gene: TRBD2; abundance: .
CDR3aa: CASSLSGLARRGNEQFF; CDR3nt: TGTGCCAGCAGTTTGTCGGGACTAGCCCGTCGGGGCAATGAGCAGTTCTTC; j_gene: TRBJ2-1; v_gene: TRBV28; d_gene: TRBD2; abundance: .
CDR3aa: CASSWGLNTGELFF; CDR3nt: TGTGCCAGCAGTTGGGGCCTCAACACCGGGGAGCTGTTTTTT; j_gene: TRBJ2-2; v_gene: TRBV6-6; d_gene: .; abundance: .
CDR3aa: CASSPTGDGVNEQFF; CDR3nt: TGTGCCAGCAGCCCGACAGGGGACGGGGTAAATGAGCAGTTCTTC; j_gene: TRBJ2-1; v_gene: TRBV5-4; d_gene: TRBD1; abundance: .